This T cell receptor (beta chain) was retrieved from a study of shared clonotypes between healthy human individuals (dated by TCRdb to 2020 to 2021). With respect to the entire study: The cohort included three men and a couple of women between 18 and 49 years of age. For each donor, CD4 naive and CD4 memory were each run on three plates, CD8 naive on two plates, and CD8 memory on one plate. To estimate repertoire size and how much clonotype sharing occurs between individuals, the study deeply sequenced the blood TCR repertoires of several healthy adults. To increase sequencing depth and limit assay-specific biases, different laboratories used diverse techniques to prepare libraries and sequence TCR repertoires. Leukapheresis yielded between about 0.85 and 9 billion PBMCs per donor.

The CDR3 contains 14 residues, cysteine and phenylalanine counted. The only DNA kept is the CDR3, 42 bases in frame from the first base. V has 3 bases trimmed and J has 5 bases trimmed; junction bases matching no gene number 4. As encoded in the germline V gene, CDR1 is MRHNA while CDR2 is SNTAGT. For the CD8 naive samples, CD45RO-negative cells were positively selected for CCR7, yielding a CD45RA+CCR7+ population from which TemRA cells were excluded. The donors were healthy, HIV-negative adults with no recently reported acute infections or vaccinations. All donors were Caucasian adults living in Nashville, Tennessee, USA. After blood collection by leukapheresis, PBMCs were isolated using Ficoll-Histopaque density gradient centrifugation and then cryopreserved in the vapor phase of liquid nitrogen. Analytical flow cytometry was used to check the purity and quantity of every magnetically sorted T cell population. Each sorted fraction had its genomic DNA isolated and then quantified by UV absorbance on a Nanodrop 2000c.

Comments on this clone: Its antigen is not yet known. The sample holds no much larger clone one base away, and base qualities are not on file.

Using the deep immunoSEQ assay, TCR CDR3 regions were amplified from genomic DNA by multiplex PCR. Genomic DNA extracted from each cell subset was distributed evenly over all wells of several immunoSEQ 96-well plates, and each plate served as one replicate. For sorted subsets, about 200 ng genomic DNA, equal to 30,000 to 35,000 T cell genomes, was loaded into each replicate PCR. The purified libraries were quantified using a Qubit 3.0 fluorometer, sized with a Bioanalyzer 2100, and then quantified again using the KAPA Library Quantification kit. A separate single-read 150-cycle Illumina NextSeq 550 flow cell was used to sequence each immunoSEQ 96-well plate. The paper's data handling went like this. Because the immunoSEQ output held only junctional sequences and lacked quality scores, the filtering could not match the filtering applied to full-length reads. To assign V/J genes and CDR3, sequences were annotated against IMGT germline references using PyIR, a Python wrapper for IgBLAST v1.9. Reads were removed for weak V/J assignments (E-value above 1e-6), missing CDR3, stop codons, out-of-frame junctions, or ambiguous translated residues. V3J clonotypes were defined as sequences sharing the same inferred V gene, J gene, and CDR3 amino acid sequence. To compute the percentage overlap between repertoires, the number of shared unique clonotypes was divided by the size of the smaller repertoire. Repertoire richness was assessed with RTK rarefaction, the Chao1 estimator, and Recon v2.1 estimates of unobserved clonotypes. OLGA was used to compute generation probabilities for all TCRbeta clonotypes that the gDNA method yielded from a handful of donors. Drawn from immuneACCESS, this table holds only the in-frame rearrangements with V and J called that TCRdb kept. Clones are partly lost; checked studies trace under half to an unresolved V gene and leave the rest unexplained. V and J calls and clone size are given by that table; D and trimming were obtained from the DNA. The table for this sample lists roughly 2,000,000 clones; just under 95% of them were counted only once. The biggest ten clones account for approximately 1% of the sample.

The research as a whole found: Naive subsets generally had larger estimated clonotype richness than memory subsets. Compared with non-shared clonotypes, the clonotypes found in all four sorted-subset donors had higher generation probabilities. The small number of donors limited the genetic and exposure-history diversity represented. Sampling was restricted to blood, and TCR repertoires in tissue are likely to differ from TCR repertoires in blood. Even with the large sequencing depth, rarefaction of the sorted-subset datasets indicated that sequencing was incomplete. Approximately 5% of naive CD4, 3.5% of naive CD8, about 2.5% of memory CD4, and about 0.4% of memory CD8 clonotypes were shared across several donors. Pairwise subsampling led to the expectation that sequencing depth would affect the degree of clonotype sharing among donors.

This TCR came from a man younger than 30 in good health. Recombination joined TRBV6-4 with TRBJ2-3; 8 central nucleotides agree with TRBD1. Sequenced input: naive CD8+ T cells sorted from blood. This specimen's cell subset or site label, interpreted: CD45RA+CCR7+. The CDR3 here reads CASSEDRAVDTQYF. The nucleotide sequence is TGTGCCAGCAGTGAGGACAGGGCAGTAGATACGCAGTATTTT.